The present TCR beta chain was sequenced within a study of cytotoxic CD8 clonotypes in ibrutinib-treated CLL. The trim removed 6 bases at V and 5 bases at J, leaving 7 bases unmatched. CDR3 length: 15 amino acids. The germline gives CDR1 SNHLY, CDR2 FYNNEI. Assay used: immunoSEQ multiplex PCR; TCRdb lists only in-frame clones, some missing. The table lists under 300,000 clones, roughly four fifths of them singletons. The gene calls are TRBV2 and TRBJ2-1, with TRBD1 identical over 10 bases. The receptor was derived from a human donor with chronic lymphocytic leukemia. The sequences come from PBMCs, collected at disease progression, from a patient treated with ibrutinib. CDR3 protein: CASRPGTGAHNEQFF. In DNA form, the CDR3 reads TGTGCCAGCAGACCCGGGACAGGGGCCCACAATGAGCAGTTCTTC.